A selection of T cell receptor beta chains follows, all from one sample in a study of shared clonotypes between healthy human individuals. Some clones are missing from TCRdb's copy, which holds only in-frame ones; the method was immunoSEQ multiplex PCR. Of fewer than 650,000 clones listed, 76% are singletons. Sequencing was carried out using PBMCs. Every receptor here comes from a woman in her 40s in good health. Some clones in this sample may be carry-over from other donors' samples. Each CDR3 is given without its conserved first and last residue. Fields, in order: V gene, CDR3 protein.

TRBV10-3 AISEGAVSNQPQH
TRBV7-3 ASCLVRGGSPYNEQF
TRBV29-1 SVGTDGYNEQF
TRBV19 ASSIPGDNYGYT
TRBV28 ASSSLRGPRAYEQY
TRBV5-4 ASSLPSGSSGELF
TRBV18 ASSLGRGTGELF
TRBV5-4 ASSLDGLNSGNTIY
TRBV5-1 ASSPFSVSTGELF
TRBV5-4 ASSLRLAGGPSTDTQY
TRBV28 ASTPGGSGKGTQY
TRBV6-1 ASTLPGQVKDEAF
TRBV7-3 ASSLHRDSEAF
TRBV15 ATSREANRPNYGYT
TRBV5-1 ASSLAVDRAADTQY
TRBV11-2 ASSLGTGEETQY
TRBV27 ASRPTAMNTEAF
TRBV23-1 ARGEFMYEQY
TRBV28 ASSLGGSGETQY
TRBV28 ASRGGQNEKLF
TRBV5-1 ASSGGQNYGYT
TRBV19 ASSTQEGLALF
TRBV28 ASSLAAGAHIQY
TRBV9 ASSPRVGIAKNIQY
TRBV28 ASSQLAGGSYEQY
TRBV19 ASTETSGPEEELF
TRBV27 ASRRTGNTGELF
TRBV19 ASAPGYNTEAF